This is a list of T cell receptor beta chains from one sample in a study of T cell responses to AZD1222 COVID-19 vaccine. The repertoire was sequenced with immunoSEQ multiplex PCR; TCRdb's copy has only in-frame clones and lacks some. The sample consists of 85,000 to 130,000 clones, 85% to 95% of them appearing once. The material was peripheral blood, obtained on day 0 of AZD1222 vaccination. All receptors come from an adult in good health. CDR3s include the opening cysteine and the closing phenylalanine or tryptophan. D genes are given only for firm matches. The size entry is marked missing in some rows and otherwise reads once, few, many or a size class.

TRBV9	.	.	TRBJ2-1	TGTGCCAGCAGCGTAGAGGGGGATAACAATGAGCAGTTCTTC	CASSVEGDNNEQFF
TRBV28	.	.	TRBJ2-1	TGTGCCAGCAGACCCCAGGGGGGTGAGCAGTTCTTC	CASRPQGGEQFF
TRBV21-1	.	.	TRBJ2-3	TGTGCCAGCAGCAAGCCGGGAACATCAGATACGCAGTATTTT	CASSKPGTSDTQYF
TRBV12-5	.	once	TRBJ1-1	TGTGCTAGTGGGCTACCCGGGGGGACTGAAGCTTTCTTT	CASGLPGGTEAFF
TRBV7-3	TRBD1	.	TRBJ2-7	TGTGCCAGCAGCCATGGGACAGTAGTTAGCTCCTACGAGCAGTACTTC	CASSHGTVVSSYEQYF
TRBV5-6	.	once	TRBJ1-4	TGTGCCAGCAGCTTGTTACGCAGGGTTGCAACTAATGAAAAACTGTTTTTT	CASSLLRRVATNEKLFF
TRBV3-1/TRBV3-2	TRBD2	.	TRBJ2-2	TGTGCCAGCAGCCGCGGACTAGCGGTCACCGGGGAGCTGTTTTTT	CASSRGLAVTGELFF
TRBV6-5	TRBD1	.	TRBJ1-2	TGTGCCAGCAGAAGGGGGCTTATCTATGGCTACACCTTC	CASRRGLIYGYTF
TRBV13	.	.	TRBJ2-1	TGTGCCAGCAGCTCCAAGGTGGACAGATTCTCCTACAATGAGCAGTTCTTC	CASSSKVDRFSYNEQFF
TRBV3-1/TRBV3-2	TRBD1	.	TRBJ1-1	TGTGCCAGCAGCCTTCGACAGGGGCTAACTGAAGCTTTCTTT	CASSLRQGLTEAFF
TRBV4-2	.	.	TRBJ2-7	TGTGCCAGCAGCCAAGCAAGGGACTACGAGCAGTACTTC	CASSQARDYEQYF
TRBV27	.	.	TRBJ2-7	TGTGCCAGCAGTTTAGGCGGAAGCTACGAGCAGTACTTC	CASSLGGSYEQYF
TRBV27	.	once	TRBJ1-1	TGTGCCAGCAGGCGGGGGGGTATCGCTGAAGCTTTCTTT	CASRRGGIAEAFF
TRBV5-6	.	.	TRBJ1-6	TGTGCCAGCAGCTTGGCGGGGAGCTCCTATAATTCACCCCTCCACTTT	CASSLAGSSYNSPLHF
TRBV5-4	.	.	TRBJ1-2	TGTGCCAGCAGCGCGGACGGTAATGGCTACACCTTC	CASSADGNGYTF
TRBV3-1/TRBV3-2	.	.	TRBJ2-7	TGTGCCAGCAGCCAACGAAACCACGAGCAGTACTTC	CASSQRNHEQYF
TRBV6-5	.	.	TRBJ2-7	TGTGCCAGCAGTAGGGACAACTCCTACGAGCAGTACTTC	CASSRDNSYEQYF
TRBV7-2	.	.	TRBJ2-7	TGTGCCAGCAGCTTTAGACCTTACGAGCAGTACTTC	CASSFRPYEQYF
TRBV6-2/TRBV6-3	.	.	TRBJ2-7	TGTGCCAGCAGTTACTCGACCACGAAGCCCTACGAGCAGTACTTC	CASSYSTTKPYEQYF
TRBV27	.	once	TRBJ2-1	TGTGCCAGCAGTTTGGGGCTTAAGGTGAATGAGCAGTTCTTC	CASSLGLKVNEQFF
TRBV30	.	.	TRBJ1-5	TGTGCCTGGAGTGAAGGGATGCGTCAGCCCCAGCATTTT	CAWSEGMRQPQHF
TRBV6-5	.	.	TRBJ2-1	TGTGCCAGCAGAGGGTTCACAGGCAATGAGCAGTTCTTC	CASRGFTGNEQFF
TRBV29-1	TRBD1	.	TRBJ2-3	TGCAGCGTGGGCGGGACAGGGGGCACAGATACGCAGTATTTT	CSVGGTGGTDTQYF
TRBV5-4	.	.	TRBJ1-2	TGTGCCAGCAGCTTGTTCTCGACGCAGGGCTACACCTTC	CASSLFSTQGYTF
TRBV27	.	once	TRBJ2-1	TGTGCCAGCAGTTTCCAGGGGTCGGGCAATGAGCAGTTCTTC	CASSFQGSGNEQFF
TRBV21-1	.	.	TRBJ2-3	TGTGCCAGCAGCAAAGTCACACTTCGACTAGCGGTAACAGATACGCAGTATTTT	CASSKVTLRLAVTDTQYF
TRBV18	.	.	TRBJ2-2	TGTGCCAGCTCCCCCAGGAGGGGGGACACCGGGGAGCTGTTTTTT	CASSPRRGDTGELFF
TRBV2	.	.	TRBJ1-5	TGTGCCAGCAAGGACGGGAATCAGCCCCAGCATTTT	CASKDGNQPQHF
TRBV5-1	.	.	TRBJ1-3	TGCGCCAGCAGCTTGGAGTCAGGGCGAAACACCATATATTTT	CASSLESGRNTIYF
TRBV4-2	TRBD1	.	TRBJ1-6	TGTGCCAGCAGCCAAGGGACAGGGGGATCCTATAATTCACCCCTCCACTTT	CASSQGTGGSYNSPLHF
TRBV5-1	.	.	TRBJ2-7	TGCGCCAGCAGCTATACAATTAGCTCCTACGAGCAGTACTTC	CASSYTISSYEQYF
TRBV11-2	TRBD2	.	TRBJ2-7	TGTGCCAGCAGCTTACCGGGAGGCCCCAACGAGCAGTACTTC	CASSLPGGPNEQYF
TRBV5-1	TRBD2	.	TRBJ2-5	TGCGCCAGCAGCTTGACGGGAGGCGGGGAGACCCAGTACTTC	CASSLTGGGETQYF
TRBV5-1	.	.	TRBJ1-2	TGCGCCAGCAGCTTGGAGCCCAGGGGATCCTATGGCTACACCTTC	CASSLEPRGSYGYTF
TRBV19	.	.	TRBJ1-1	TGTGCCAGTACGCAGGGGACAACAAACACTGAAGCTTTCTTT	CASTQGTTNTEAFF
TRBV10-3	TRBD1	.	TRBJ1-1	TGTGCCATCAGATCCGGGACAGCGAACACTGAAGCTTTCTTT	CAIRSGTANTEAFF
TRBV30	.	.	TRBJ2-1	TGTGCCTGGAGTACGACGGTTTACAATGAGCAGTTCTTC	CAWSTTVYNEQFF
TRBV10-3	.	.	TRBJ2-1	TGTGCCACCGGGGCGGTGGGGAACAATGAGCAGTTCTTC	CATGAVGNNEQFF
TRBV25-1	.	.	TRBJ2-7	TGTGCCAGCAGGACAGACACCTACGAGCAGTACTTC	CASRTDTYEQYF
TRBV20-1	TRBD1	.	TRBJ1-5	TGCAGTGCTAGTGGCAGGGGGAGAAATCAGCCCCAGCATTTT	CSASGRGRNQPQHF
TRBV7-9	.	few	TRBJ2-7	TGTGCCAGCAGCCCCCTCTACGAGCAGTACTTC	CASSPLYEQYF
TRBV30	.	.	TRBJ1-2	TGTGCCTGGGGGGGAGTCTATGGCTACACCTTC	CAWGGVYGYTF
TRBV28	TRBD2	.	TRBJ2-1	TGTGCCAGCAGTTTAACCGGGACTAGCGGGCGAACCTCCTACAATGAGCAGTTCTTC	CASSLTGTSGRTSYNEQFF
TRBV28	TRBD1	.	TRBJ1-4	TGTGCCAGCCGCCGGACAGGGGGCATTAATGAAAAACTGTTTTTT	CASRRTGGINEKLFF
TRBV5-1	.	.	TRBJ1-2	TGCGCCAGCAGCTCCCAGTCAGGGGTAGGAGGCTACACCTTC	CASSSQSGVGGYTF
TRBV9	.	.	TRBJ2-7	TGTGCCAGCAGCGTAGGGTCTGGGTCCTACGAGCAGTACTTC	CASSVGSGSYEQYF
TRBV15	TRBD1	.	TRBJ1-2	TGTGCCACCCGTAAGGACAGGGGCCGCTATGGCTACACCTTC	CATRKDRGRYGYTF
TRBV7-3	.	.	TRBJ1-1	TGTGCCAGCAGCCTTCGGGGCGGGCAGAACACTGAAGCTTTCTTT	CASSLRGGQNTEAFF
TRBV6-5	.	.	TRBJ1-1	TGTGCCAGCATAGGGTCCGAAGCGGCCCACACTGAAGCTTTCTTT	CASIGSEAAHTEAFF
TRBV5-4	.	.	TRBJ2-7	TGTGCCAGCAGGAGTTCGGGGGGCAGCTACGAGCAGTACTTC	CASRSSGGSYEQYF
TRBV5-4	.	.	TRBJ2-6	TGTGCCAGCAGCTTGGAGGAAGCTGGGGCCAACGTCCTGACTTTC	CASSLEEAGANVLTF
TRBV18	TRBD1	few	TRBJ2-1	TGTGCCAGCTCGCCAACAGGGGATCTCTACAATGAGCAGTTCTTC	CASSPTGDLYNEQFF
TRBV19	TRBD1	.	TRBJ1-2	TGTGCCAGTAGTATCGACAGGGCTTTTGATGGCTACACCTTC	CASSIDRAFDGYTF
TRBV9	TRBD2	.	TRBJ2-1	TGTGCCAGCAGCGGGACGGGACTAGCGGGCTACAATGAGCAGTTCTTC	CASSGTGLAGYNEQFF
TRBV27	.	.	TRBJ1-5	TGTGCCAGCAGTCCCGGGGTTTGGGGACGTACTGATCAGCCCCAGCATTTT	CASSPGVWGRTDQPQHF
TRBV6-5	.	.	TRBJ2-7	TGTGCCAGCAGTTCGAGCTCCTACGAGCAGTACTTC	CASSSSSYEQYF
TRBV3-1/TRBV3-2	.	.	TRBJ2-2	TGTGCCAGCAGCCCCTTAACAGGAACGAACACCGGGGAGCTGTTTTTT	CASSPLTGTNTGELFF
TRBV19	TRBD1	.	TRBJ1-1	TGTGCCAGTGAGGACAGGGGCCTTGGTACTGAAGCTTTCTTT	CASEDRGLGTEAFF